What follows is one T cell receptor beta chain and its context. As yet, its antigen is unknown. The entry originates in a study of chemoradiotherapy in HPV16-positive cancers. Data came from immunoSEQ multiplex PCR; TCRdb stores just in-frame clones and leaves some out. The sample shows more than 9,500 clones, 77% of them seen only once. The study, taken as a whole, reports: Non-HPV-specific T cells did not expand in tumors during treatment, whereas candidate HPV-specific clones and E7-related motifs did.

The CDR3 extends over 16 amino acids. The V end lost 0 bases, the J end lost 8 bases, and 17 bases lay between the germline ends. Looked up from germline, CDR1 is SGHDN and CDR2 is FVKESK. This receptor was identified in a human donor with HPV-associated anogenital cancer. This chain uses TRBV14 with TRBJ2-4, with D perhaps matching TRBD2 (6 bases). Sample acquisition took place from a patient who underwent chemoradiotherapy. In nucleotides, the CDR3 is TGTGCCAGCAGCCAAGATATCCTCCGGGGGACGGACATTCAGTACTTC. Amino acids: CASSQDILRGTDIQYF.